This TCR beta chain was recorded in a study of T and B cells in COVID-19 patients. Study-level points and caveats: No sequencing was yet done of CD4+, regulatory or CD8+ subsets, or of SARS-CoV-2-responsive or tetramer+ sorted cells. Clonality of TRB repertoires was high in active COVID-19; recovery brought above-healthy diversity and richness.

The CDR3 has 13 amino acids. CDR1 and CDR2 from the germline V gene are SEHNR and FQNEAQ (reference sequence). The V and J ends lost 6 bases and 4 bases respectively, with 12 bases between them. TRB rearrangements were amplified by multiplex PCR with BIOMED2 TRB-A/B primers. TCRdb re-derived calls from the multiplex PCR reads in MiXCR, one entry per CDR3 protein. The top ten hold about 12% of the sample, which has about 6,400 distinct CDR3 sequences, about 26% seen once. Blood genomic DNA input for TRB amplification was roughly 220-500 ng. This clonotype is medium-sized (0.01 to 0.1%) within its sample. The antigen is undetermined.

This TCR came from a human donor with active COVID-19. Sequenced material: blood. The genes are TRBV7-9 and TRBJ1-1; maybe TRBD1 (5 bases). CDR3 protein: CASRHGTATEAFF. The CDR3 DNA is TGTGCCAGCAGGCACGGGACGGCCACTGAAGCTTTCTTT.